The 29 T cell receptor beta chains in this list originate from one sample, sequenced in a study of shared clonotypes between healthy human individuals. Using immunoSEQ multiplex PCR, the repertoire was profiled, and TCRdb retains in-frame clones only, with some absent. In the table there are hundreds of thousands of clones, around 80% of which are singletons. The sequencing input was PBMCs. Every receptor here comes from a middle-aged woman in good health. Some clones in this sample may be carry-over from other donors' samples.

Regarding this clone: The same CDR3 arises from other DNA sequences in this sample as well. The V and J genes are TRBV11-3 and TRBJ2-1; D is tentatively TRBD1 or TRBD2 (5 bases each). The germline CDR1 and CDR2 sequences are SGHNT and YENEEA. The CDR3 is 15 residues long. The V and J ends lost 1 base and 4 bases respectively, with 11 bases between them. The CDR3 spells CASSLAGTTYNEQFF. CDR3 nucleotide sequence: TGTGCCAGCAGCTTAGCCGGGACCACTTACAATGAGCAGTTCTTC.

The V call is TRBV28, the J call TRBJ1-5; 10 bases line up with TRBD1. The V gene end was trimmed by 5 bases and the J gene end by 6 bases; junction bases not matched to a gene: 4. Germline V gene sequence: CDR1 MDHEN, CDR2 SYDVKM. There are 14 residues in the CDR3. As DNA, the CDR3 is TGTGCCAGCAGTAACTGGGACAGGGGTCAGCCCCAGCATTTT. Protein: CASSNWDRGQPQHF. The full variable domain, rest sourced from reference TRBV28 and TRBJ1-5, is DVKVTQSSRYLVKRTGEKVFLECVQDMDHENMFWYRQDPGLGLRLIYFSYDVKMKEKGDIPEGYSVSREKKERFSLILESASTNQTSMYLCASSNWDRGQPQHFGDGTRLSIL.

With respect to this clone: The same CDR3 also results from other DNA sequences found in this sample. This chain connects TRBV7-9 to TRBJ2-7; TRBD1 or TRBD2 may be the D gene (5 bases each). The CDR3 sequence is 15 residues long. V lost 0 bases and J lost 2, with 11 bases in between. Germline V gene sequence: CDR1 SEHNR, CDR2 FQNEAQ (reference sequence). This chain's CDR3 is CASSLAGTEAYEQYF. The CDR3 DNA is TGTGCCAGCAGCTTAGCCGGGACCGAGGCCTACGAGCAGTACTTC.

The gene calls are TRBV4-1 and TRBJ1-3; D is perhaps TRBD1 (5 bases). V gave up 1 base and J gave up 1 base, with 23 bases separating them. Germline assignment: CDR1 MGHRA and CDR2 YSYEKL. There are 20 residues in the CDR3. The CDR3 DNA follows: TGCGCCAGCAGCCAAGGGCTTTTCAGCCAGGGTAAGAGATCTGGAAACACCATATATTTT. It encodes CASSQGLFSQGKRSGNTIYF.

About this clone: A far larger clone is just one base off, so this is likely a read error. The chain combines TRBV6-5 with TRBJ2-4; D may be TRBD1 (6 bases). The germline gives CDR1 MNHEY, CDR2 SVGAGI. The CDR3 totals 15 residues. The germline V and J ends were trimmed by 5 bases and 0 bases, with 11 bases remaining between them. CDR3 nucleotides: TGTGCCAGCAGTGCACAGGGCCTAGCCAAAAACATTCAGTACTTC. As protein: CASSAQGLAKNIQYF.

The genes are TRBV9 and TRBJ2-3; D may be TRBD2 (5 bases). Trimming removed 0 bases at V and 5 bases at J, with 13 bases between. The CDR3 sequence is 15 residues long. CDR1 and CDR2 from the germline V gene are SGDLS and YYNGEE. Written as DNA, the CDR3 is TGTGCCAGCAGCGTAGTGGCGAGGGCCGTAGATACGCAGTATTTT. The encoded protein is CASSVVARAVDTQYF.

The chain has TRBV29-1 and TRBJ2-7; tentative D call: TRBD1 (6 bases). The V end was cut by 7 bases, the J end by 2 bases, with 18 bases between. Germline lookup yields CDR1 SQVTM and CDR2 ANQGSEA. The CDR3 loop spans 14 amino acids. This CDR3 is CSARVSGQAYEQYF. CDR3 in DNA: TGCAGCGCCCGAGTATCGGGACAAGCCTACGAGCAGTACTTC.

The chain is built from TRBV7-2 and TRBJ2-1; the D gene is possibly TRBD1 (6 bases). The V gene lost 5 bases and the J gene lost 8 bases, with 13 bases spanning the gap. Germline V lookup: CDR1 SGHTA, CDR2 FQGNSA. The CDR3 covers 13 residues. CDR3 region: CASSPGPGDEQFF. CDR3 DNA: TGTGCCAGCAGCCCGGGCCCAGGGGATGAGCAGTTCTTC.

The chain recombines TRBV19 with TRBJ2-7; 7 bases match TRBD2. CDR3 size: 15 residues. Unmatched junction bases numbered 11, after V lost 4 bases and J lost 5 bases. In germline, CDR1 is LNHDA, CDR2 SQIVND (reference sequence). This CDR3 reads CASSKFANAGDEQYF. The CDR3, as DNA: TGTGCCAGTAGTAAGTTTGCGAACGCGGGGGACGAGCAGTACTTC. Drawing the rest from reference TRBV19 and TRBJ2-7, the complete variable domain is DGGITQSPKYLFRKEGQNVTLSCEQNLNHDAMYWYRQDPGQGLRLIYYSQIVNDFQKGDIAEGYSVSREKKESFPLTVTSAQKNPTAFYLCASSKFANAGDEQYFGPGTRLTVT.

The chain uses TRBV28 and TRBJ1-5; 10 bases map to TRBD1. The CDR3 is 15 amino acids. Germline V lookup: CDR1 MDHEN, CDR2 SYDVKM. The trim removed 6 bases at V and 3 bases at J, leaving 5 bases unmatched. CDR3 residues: CASRPDRGYNQPQHF. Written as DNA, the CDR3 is TGTGCCAGCAGACCGGACAGGGGGTACAATCAGCCCCAGCATTTT.

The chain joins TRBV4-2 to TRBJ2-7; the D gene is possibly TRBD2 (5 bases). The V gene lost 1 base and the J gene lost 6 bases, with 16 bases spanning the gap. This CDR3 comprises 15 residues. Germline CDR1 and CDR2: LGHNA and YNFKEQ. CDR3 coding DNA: TGTGCCAGCAGCCAAGGGGAGAAGGAATACGCCGAGCAGTACTTC. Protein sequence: CASSQGEKEYAEQYF.

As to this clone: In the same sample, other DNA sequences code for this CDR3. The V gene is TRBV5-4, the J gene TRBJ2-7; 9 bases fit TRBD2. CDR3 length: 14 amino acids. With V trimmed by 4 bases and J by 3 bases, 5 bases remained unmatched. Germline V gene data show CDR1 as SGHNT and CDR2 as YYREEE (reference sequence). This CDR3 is CASSPGLASYEQYF. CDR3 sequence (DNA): TGTGCCAGCAGCCCGGGACTAGCTAGCTACGAGCAGTACTTC.

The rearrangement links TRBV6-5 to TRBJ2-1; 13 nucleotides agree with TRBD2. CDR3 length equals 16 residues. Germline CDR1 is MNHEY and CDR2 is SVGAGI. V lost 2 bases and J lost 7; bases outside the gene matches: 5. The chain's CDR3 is CASSYHGTSGKNEQFF. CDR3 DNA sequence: TGTGCCAGCAGTTACCACGGGACTAGCGGGAAGAATGAGCAGTTCTTC.

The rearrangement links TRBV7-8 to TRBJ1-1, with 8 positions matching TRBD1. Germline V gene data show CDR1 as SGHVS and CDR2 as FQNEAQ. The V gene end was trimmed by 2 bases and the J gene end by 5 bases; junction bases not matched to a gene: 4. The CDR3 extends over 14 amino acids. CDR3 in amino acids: CASSLRQGLTEAFF. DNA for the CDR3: TGTGCCAGCAGCTTACGACAGGGGTTAACTGAAGCTTTCTTT.

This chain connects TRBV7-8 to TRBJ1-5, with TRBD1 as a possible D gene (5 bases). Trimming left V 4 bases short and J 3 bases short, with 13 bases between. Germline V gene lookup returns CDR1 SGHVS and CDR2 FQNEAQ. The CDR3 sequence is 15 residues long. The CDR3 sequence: CASSSSRVNNQPQHF. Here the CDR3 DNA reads TGTGCCAGCAGCTCTTCCAGGGTGAACAATCAGCCCCAGCATTTT.

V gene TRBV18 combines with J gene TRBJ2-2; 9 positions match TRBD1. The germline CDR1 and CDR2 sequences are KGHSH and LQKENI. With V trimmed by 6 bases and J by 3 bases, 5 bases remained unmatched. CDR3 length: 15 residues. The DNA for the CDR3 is TGTGCCAGCTCCCGACAGGGGGTGGACACCGGGGAGCTGTTTTTT. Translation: CASSRQGVDTGELFF.

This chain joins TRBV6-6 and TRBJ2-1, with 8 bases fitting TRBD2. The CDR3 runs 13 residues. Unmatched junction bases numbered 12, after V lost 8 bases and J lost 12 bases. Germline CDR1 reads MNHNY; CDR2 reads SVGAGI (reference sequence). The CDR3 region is CASLARQREWQFF. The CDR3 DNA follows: TGTGCCAGCCTGGCTCGTCAGCGGGAGTGGCAGTTCTTC.

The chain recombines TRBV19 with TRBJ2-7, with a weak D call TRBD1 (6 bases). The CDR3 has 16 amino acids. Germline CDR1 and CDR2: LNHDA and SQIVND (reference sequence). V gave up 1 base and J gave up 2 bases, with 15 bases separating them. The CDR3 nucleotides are TGTGCCAGTAGTATAGTTCCAGGACAGTTCCCCTACGAGCAGTACTTC. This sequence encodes CASSIVPGQFPYEQYF. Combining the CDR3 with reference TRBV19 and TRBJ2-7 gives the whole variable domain DGGITQSPKYLFRKEGQNVTLSCEQNLNHDAMYWYRQDPGQGLRLIYYSQIVNDFQKGDIAEGYSVSREKKESFPLTVTSAQKNPTAFYLCASSIVPGQFPYEQYFGPGTRLTVT.

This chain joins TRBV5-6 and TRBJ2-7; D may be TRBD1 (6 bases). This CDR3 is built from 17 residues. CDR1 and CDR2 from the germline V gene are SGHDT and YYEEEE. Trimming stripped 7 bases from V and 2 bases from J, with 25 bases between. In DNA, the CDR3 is TGTGCCAGCTGCCCTTGGACAGCCCAAACCGTACCCTACGAGCAGTACTTC. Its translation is CASCPWTAQTVPYEQYF.

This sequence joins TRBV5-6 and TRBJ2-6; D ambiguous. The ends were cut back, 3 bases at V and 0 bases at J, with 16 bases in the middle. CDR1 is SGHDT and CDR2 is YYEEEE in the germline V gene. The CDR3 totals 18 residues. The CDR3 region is CASSSEGILGSGANVLTF. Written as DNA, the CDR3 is TGTGCCAGCAGCTCCGAAGGGATCTTAGGCTCTGGGGCCAACGTCCTGACTTTC.

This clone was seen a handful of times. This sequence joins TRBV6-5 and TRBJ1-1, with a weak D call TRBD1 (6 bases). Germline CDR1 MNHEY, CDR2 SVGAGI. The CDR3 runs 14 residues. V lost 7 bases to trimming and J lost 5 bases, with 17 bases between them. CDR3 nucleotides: TGTGCCAGCATCGGGTGGACAGCCCATACTGAAGCTTTCTTT. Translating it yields CASIGWTAHTEAFF.

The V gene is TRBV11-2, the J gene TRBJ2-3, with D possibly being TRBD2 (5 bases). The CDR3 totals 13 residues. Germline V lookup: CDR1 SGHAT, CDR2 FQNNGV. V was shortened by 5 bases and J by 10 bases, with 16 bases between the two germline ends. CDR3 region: CASSPRSEGAQYF. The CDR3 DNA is TGTGCCAGCAGCCCCCGGAGTGAGGGCGCGCAGTATTTT.

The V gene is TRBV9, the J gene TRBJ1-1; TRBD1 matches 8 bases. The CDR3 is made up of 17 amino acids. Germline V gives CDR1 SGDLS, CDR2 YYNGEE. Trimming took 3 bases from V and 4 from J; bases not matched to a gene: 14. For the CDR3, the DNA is TGTGCCAGCAGCGGAGAGGGAACAGGGGGGTGGAGCACTGAAGCTTTCTTT. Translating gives CASSGEGTGGWSTEAFF.

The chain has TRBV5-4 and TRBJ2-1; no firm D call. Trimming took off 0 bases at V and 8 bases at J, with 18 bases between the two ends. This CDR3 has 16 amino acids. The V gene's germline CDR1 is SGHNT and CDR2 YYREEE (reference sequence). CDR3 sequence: CASSLGPLVESDEQFF. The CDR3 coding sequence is TGTGCCAGCAGCTTGGGCCCCCTAGTGGAGTCCGATGAGCAGTTCTTC.

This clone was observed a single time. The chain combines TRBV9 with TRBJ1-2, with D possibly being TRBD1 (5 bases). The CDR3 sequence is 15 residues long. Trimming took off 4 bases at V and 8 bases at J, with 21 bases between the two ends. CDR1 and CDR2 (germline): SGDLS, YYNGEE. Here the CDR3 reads CASSSRSGLRDGYTF. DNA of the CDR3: TGTGCCAGCAGCTCCCGTTCGGGGTTAAGGGACGGCTACACCTTC.

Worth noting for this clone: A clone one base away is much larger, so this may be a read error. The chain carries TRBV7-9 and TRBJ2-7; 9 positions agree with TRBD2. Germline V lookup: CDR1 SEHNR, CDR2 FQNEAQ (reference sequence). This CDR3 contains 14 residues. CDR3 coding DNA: TGTGCCAGCGGCTTAGCGGGGGAGCCCTACGAGCAGTACTTC. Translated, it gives CASGLAGEPYEQYF.

The DNA for the CDR3 is TGTGCCAGCAGCCGCCTCCTCGACACCGGGGAGCTGTTTTTT. Translating it yields CASSRLLDTGELFF. This sequence joins TRBV5-6 and TRBJ2-2; no clear D. The CDR3 is made up of 14 amino acids. CDR1 is SGHDT, CDR2 YYEEEE, per germline. V gave up 4 bases and J gave up 3 bases, with 10 bases separating them.

As DNA, the CDR3 is TGTGCCATCAGTGTTAGGTGGAATGAGCAGTTCTTC. It codes for CAISVRWNEQFF. This sequence joins TRBV10-3 and TRBJ2-1, with D hard to call. Germline assignment: CDR1 ENHRY and CDR2 SYGVKD. This CDR3 is built from 12 residues. Trimming removed 4 bases from V and 7 bases from J, with 8 bases in between.

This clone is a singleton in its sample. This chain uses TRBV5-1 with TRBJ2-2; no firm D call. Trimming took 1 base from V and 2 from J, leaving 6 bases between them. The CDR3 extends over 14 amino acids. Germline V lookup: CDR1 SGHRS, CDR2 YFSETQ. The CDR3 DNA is TGCGCCAGCAGCTTGCGGAAAAACACCGGGGAGCTGTTTTTT. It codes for CASSLRKNTGELFF.